This T cell receptor beta chain was observed in a study of T cells in localized non-small cell lung cancer. Regarding the study as a whole: A raised T cell density in blood coincided with lengthier overall survival. A median approximately 59 of the top 100 tumor clones appeared in adjacent lung. Uninvolved adjacent lung showed higher T cell clonality than tumor. Heterogeneity remains possible, as sequencing covered one tumor region only.

Clones were read by immunoSEQ multiplex PCR, and TCRdb kept only the in-frame ones, dropping some. The sample includes over 950 clones, roughly a third of them seen just once. With respect to this clone: Its antigen is unknown.

V trimming: 5 bases; J trimming: 2 bases; junction bases outside the gene matches: 6. Germline V gene sequence: CDR1 MDHEN, CDR2 SYDVKM. The CDR3 totals 15 residues. The J gene is TRBJ1-5, the V gene TRBV28; TRBD1 matches 7 bases. The origin of this receptor is a male donor aged 60 or over with stage I squamous cell lung carcinoma. The sequences come from lung tumor tissue, collected before any cancer treatment. The CDR3 region is CASSKRQGGNQPQHF. CDR3 in DNA: TGTGCCAGCAGTAAAAGACAGGGTGGCAATCAGCCCCAGCATTTT.